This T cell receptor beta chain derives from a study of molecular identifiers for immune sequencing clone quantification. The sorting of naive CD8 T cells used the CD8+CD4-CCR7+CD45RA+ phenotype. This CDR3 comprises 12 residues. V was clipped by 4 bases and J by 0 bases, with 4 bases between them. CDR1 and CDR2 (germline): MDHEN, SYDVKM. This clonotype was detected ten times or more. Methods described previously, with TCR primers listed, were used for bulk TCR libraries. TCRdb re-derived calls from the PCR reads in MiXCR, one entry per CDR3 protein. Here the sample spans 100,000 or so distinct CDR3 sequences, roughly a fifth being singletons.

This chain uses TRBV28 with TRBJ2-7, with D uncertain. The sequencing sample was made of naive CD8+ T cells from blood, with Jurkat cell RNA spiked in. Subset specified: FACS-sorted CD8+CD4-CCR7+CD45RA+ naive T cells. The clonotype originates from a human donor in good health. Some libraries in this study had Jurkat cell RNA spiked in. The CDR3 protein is CASSWSSYEQYF. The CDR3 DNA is TGTGCCAGCAGTTGGAGCTCCTACGAGCAGTACTTC.